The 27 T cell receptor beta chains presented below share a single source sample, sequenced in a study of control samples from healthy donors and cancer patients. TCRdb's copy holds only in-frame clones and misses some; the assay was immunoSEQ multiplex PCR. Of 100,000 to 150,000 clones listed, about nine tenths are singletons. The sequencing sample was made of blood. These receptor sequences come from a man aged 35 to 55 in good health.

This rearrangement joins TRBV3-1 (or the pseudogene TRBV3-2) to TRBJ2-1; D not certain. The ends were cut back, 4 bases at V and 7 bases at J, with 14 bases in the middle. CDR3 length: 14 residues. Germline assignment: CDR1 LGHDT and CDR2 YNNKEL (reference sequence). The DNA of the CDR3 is TGTGCCAGCAGCCCCTCCCCCTCGAGGAATGAGCAGTTCTTC. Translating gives CASSPSPSRNEQFF.

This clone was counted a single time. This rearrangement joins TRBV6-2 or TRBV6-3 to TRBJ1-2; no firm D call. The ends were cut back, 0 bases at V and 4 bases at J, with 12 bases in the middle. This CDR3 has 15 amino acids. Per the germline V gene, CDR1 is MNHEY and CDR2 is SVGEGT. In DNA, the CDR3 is TGTGCCAGCAGTTACTCGATGAACAGCTTCTATGGCTACACCTTC. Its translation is CASSYSMNSFYGYTF.

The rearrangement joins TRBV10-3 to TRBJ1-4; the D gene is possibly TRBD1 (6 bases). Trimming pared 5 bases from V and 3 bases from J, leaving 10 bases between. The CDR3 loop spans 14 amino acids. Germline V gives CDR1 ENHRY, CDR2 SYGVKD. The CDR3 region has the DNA TGTGCCATCAGTCCTACAGGGTCTAATGAAAAACTGTTTTTT. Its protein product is CAISPTGSNEKLFF.

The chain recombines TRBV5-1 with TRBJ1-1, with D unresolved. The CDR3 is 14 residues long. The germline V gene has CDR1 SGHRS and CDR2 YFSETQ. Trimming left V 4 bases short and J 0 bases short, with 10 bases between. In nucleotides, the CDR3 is TGCGCCAGCAGCCCCGCCCGGGTGAACACTGAAGCTTTCTTT. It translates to CASSPARVNTEAFF.

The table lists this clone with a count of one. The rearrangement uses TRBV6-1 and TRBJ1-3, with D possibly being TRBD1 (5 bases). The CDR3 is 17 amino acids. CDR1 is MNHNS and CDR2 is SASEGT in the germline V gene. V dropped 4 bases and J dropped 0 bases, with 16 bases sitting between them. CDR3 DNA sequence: TGTGCCAGCAGTGTCTCCGGGGGGGTTAGCTCTGGAAACACCATATATTTT. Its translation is CASSVSGGVSSGNTIYF.

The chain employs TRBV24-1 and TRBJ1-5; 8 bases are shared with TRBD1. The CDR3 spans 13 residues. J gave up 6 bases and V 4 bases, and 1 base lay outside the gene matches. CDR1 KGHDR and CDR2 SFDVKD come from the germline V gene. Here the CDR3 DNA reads TGTGCCACCAGTGACACAGGGGGTCAGCCCCAGCATTTT. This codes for CATSDTGGQPQHF.

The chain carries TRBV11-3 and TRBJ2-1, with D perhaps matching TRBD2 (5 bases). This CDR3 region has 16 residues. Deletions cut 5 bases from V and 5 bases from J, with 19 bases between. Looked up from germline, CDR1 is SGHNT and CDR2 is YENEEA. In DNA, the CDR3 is TGTGCCAGCAGCCCCCGGGGTAGCTTCACCAACAATGAGCAGTTCTTC. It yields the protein CASSPRGSFTNNEQFF.

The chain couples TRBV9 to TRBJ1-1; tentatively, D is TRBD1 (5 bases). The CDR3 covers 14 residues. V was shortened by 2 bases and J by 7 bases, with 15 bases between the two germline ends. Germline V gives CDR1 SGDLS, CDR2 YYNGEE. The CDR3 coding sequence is TGTGCCAGCAGCGTGACTTTCTGGGACGGTGAAGCTTTCTTT. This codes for CASSVTFWDGEAFF.

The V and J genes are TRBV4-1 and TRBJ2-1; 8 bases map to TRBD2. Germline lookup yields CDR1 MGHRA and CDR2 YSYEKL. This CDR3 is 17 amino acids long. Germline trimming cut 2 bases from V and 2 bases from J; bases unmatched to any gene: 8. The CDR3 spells CASSQPSGGPAYNEQFF. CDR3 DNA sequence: TGCGCCAGCAGCCAACCCAGCGGGGGTCCCGCCTACAATGAGCAGTTCTTC.

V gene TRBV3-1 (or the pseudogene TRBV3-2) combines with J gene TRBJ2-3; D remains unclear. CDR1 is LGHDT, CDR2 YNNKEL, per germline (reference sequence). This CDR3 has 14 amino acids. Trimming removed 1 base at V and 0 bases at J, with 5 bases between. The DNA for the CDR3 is TGTGCCAGCAGCCAAGGGACCAGCACAGATACGCAGTATTTT. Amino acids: CASSQGTSTDTQYF.

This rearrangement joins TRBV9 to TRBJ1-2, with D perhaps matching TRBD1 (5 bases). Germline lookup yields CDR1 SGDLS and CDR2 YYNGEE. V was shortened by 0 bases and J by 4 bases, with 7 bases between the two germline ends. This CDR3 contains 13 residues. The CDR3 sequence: CASSVEGTYGYTF. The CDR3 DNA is TGTGCCAGCAGCGTAGAAGGGACCTATGGCTACACCTTC. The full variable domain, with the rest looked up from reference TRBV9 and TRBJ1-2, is DSGVTQTPKHLITATGQRVTLRCSPRSGDLSVYWYQQSLDQGLQFLIQYYNGEERAKGNILERFSAQQFPDLHSELNLSSLELGDSALYFCASSVEGTYGYTFGSGTRLTVV.

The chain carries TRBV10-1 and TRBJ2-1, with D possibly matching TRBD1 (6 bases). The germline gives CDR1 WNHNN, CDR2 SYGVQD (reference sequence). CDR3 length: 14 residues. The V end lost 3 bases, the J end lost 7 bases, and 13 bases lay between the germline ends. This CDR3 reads CASSDPGQLNEQFF. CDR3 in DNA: TGCGCCAGCAGTGACCCCGGACAGTTGAATGAGCAGTTCTTC.

The CDR3 sequence: CATSISSGDSYEQYF. For the CDR3, the DNA is TGTGCCACCAGCATCTCTAGCGGGGACTCCTACGAGCAGTACTTC. The chain carries TRBV15 and TRBJ2-7; TRBD2 matches 9 bases. CDR1 LNHNV and CDR2 YYDKDF come from the germline V gene (reference sequence). This CDR3 region has 15 residues. Trimming at V came to 4 bases and at J to 0 bases, leaving 4 bases not matched to a gene.

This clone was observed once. The CDR3 loop reads CAWTSSYNEQFF. CDR3 bases: TGTGCCTGGACTAGCTCCTACAATGAGCAGTTCTTC. The chain recombines TRBV30 with TRBJ2-1; unclear D gene. CDR3 length: 12 amino acids. V shed 4 bases and J shed 0 bases, with 4 bases lying between them. Germline values: CDR1 GTSNPN, CDR2 SVGIG (reference sequence). Combining the CDR3 with reference TRBV30 and TRBJ2-1 gives the whole variable domain SQTIHQWPATLVQPVGSPLSLECTVEGTSNPNLYWYRQAAGRGLQLLFYSVGIGQISSEVPQNLSASRPQDRQFILSSKKLLLSDSGFYLCAWTSSYNEQFFGPGTRLTVL.

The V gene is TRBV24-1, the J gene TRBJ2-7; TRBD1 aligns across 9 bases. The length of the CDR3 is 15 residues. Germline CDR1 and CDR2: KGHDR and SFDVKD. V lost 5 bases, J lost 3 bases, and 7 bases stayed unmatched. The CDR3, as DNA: TGTGCCACCAGTGCCCCGGGACAGGGAGTCTACGAGCAGTACTTC. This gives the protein CATSAPGQGVYEQYF.

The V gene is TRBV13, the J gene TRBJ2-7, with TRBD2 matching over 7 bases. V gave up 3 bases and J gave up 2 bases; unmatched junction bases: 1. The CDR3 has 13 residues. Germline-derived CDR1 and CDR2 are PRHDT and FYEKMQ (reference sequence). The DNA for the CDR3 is TGTGCCAGCAGCTTGCGGGGGACCTACGAGCAGTACTTC. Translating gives CASSLRGTYEQYF. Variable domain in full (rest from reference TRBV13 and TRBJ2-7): AAGVIQSPRHLIKEKRETATLKCYPIPRHDTVYWYQQGPGQDPQFLISFYEKMQSDKGSIPDRFSAQQFSDYHSELNMSSLELGDSALYFCASSLRGTYEQYFGPGTRLTVT.

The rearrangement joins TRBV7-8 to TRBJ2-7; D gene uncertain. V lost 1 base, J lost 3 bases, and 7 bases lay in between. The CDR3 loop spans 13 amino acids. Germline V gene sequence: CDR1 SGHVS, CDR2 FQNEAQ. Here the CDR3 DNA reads TGTGCCAGCAGCTTAGGGACCATCTACGAGCAGTACTTC. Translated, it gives CASSLGTIYEQYF.

The CDR3 nucleotides read TGTGCCAGCAGTTTACGGGGCACTGAAGCTTTCTTT. Translation: CASSLRGTEAFF. This sequence joins TRBV28 and TRBJ1-1; D ambiguous. Germline values: CDR1 MDHEN, CDR2 SYDVKM. V lost 2 bases and J lost 4, with 5 bases in between. The CDR3 runs 12 residues.

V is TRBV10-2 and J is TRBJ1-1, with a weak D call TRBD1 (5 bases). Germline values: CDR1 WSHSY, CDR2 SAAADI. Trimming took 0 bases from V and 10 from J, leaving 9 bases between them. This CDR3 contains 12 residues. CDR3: CASSESTRVAFF. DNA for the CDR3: TGCGCCAGCAGTGAGTCTACCAGGGTAGCTTTCTTT.

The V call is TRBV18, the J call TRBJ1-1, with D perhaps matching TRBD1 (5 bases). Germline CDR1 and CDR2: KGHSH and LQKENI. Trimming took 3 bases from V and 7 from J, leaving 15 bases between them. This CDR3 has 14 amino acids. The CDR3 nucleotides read TGTGCCAGCTCACCGGAATCGGTCGGGGGTGAAGCTTTCTTT. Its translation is CASSPESVGGEAFF.

The CDR3: CASSSSDYEQYF. The CDR3 nucleotides are TGTGCCAGCAGCTCTTCTGACTACGAGCAGTACTTC. This rearrangement joins TRBV7-2 to TRBJ2-7; D is unresolved. The CDR3 spans 12 residues. V was cut by 4 bases and J by 3 bases, with 7 bases left in between. Germline assignment: CDR1 SGHTA and CDR2 FQGNSA.

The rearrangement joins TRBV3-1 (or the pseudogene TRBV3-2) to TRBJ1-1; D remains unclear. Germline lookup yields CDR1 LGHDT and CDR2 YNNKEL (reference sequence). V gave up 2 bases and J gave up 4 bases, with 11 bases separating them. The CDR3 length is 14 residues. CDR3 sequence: CASSQPFSGTEAFF. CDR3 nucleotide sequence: TGTGCCAGCAGCCAACCCTTTAGTGGCACTGAAGCTTTCTTT.

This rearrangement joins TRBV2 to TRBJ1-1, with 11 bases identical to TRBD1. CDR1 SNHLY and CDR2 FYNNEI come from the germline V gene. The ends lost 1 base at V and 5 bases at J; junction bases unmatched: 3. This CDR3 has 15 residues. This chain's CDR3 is CASSEGGQGGTEAFF. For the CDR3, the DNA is TGTGCCAGCAGTGAAGGGGGACAGGGGGGAACTGAAGCTTTCTTT.

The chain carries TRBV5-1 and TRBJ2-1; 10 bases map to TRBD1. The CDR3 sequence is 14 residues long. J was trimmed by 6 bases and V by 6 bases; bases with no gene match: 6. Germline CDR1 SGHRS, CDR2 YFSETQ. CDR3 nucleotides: TGCGCCAGCATCCGGACAGGGGGAAGCAATGAGCAGTTCTTC. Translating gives CASIRTGGSNEQFF. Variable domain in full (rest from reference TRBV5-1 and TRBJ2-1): KAGVTQTPRYLIKTRGQQVTLSCSPISGHRSVSWYQQTPGQGLQFLFEYFSETQRNKGNFPGRFSGRQFSNSRSEMNVSTLELGDSALYLCASIRTGGSNEQFFGPGTRLTVL.

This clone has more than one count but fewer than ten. This chain's CDR3 is CASSLSRHPPQPQHF. The CDR3 coding sequence is TGCGCCAGCAGCTTAAGCCGCCACCCCCCTCAGCCCCAGCATTTT. The rearrangement links TRBV5-1 to TRBJ1-5; no definite D call. Germline V lookup: CDR1 SGHRS, CDR2 YFSETQ. The CDR3 is 15 amino acids. The V end was cut by 2 bases, the J end by 6 bases, with 15 bases between.

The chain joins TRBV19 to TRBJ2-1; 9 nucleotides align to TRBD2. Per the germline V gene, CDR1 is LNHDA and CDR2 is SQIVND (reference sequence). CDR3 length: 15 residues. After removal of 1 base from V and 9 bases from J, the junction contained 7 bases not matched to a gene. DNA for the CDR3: TGTGCCAGTAGTATAGGTGGCGGGGGGGATACTGAGCAGTTCTTC. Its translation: CASSIGGGGDTEQFF.

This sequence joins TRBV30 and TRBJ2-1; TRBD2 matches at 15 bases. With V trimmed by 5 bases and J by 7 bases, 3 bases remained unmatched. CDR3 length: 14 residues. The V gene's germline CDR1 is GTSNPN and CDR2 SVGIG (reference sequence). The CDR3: CAWRTSGGANEQFF. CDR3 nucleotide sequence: TGTGCCTGGCGGACTAGCGGGGGGGCAAATGAGCAGTTCTTC.